This paragraph covers one T cell receptor beta chain sequence. This clone was recorded only once. It has no known antigen specificity. A junction end diverges from the germline sequence, so it may reflect a read error. Library preparation employed the immunoSEQ multiplex PCR assay. Per the original workflow: To diagnose cytomegalovirus status from the catalog of TCR beta chain sequences, a statistical classification framework was built. The clones in this table, taken by TCRdb from immuneACCESS, are in-frame only. Not every clone is retained; where verified, under half of the shortfall comes from an unresolved V gene, and the cause of the rest is unknown. D and trimming were read from the DNA, whereas the V and J calls and clone size are those reported in that table. The sample records 150,000 to 250,000 clones, roughly 88% of which are singletons. Together, the top ten hold under 15% of the sample.

This sample is part of a study of cytomegalovirus exposure and HLA in healthy donors (dated by TCRdb to about 2017). Regarding the research as a whole: According to a later analysis, one platform produced both the roughly 110 validation repertoires and the 666 repertoires of the first cohort. The aim of the study was to test whether cataloging public T cell receptors could identify signatures of past pathogen exposure. Besides the first cohort of 666 subjects, a separate validation cohort made up of 120 different subjects was used. High-throughput TCR immunosequencing, statistical association of individual TCRs with disease status, and machine learning were combined to predict cytomegalovirus infection status.

The CDR3 numbers 14 residues from cysteine through phenylalanine. The read is trimmed to its CDR3 DNA, 42 bases read in frame from base 1. For CDR1 and CDR2, the germline V gene lists LGHNA and YNFKEQ. The donors belonged to the validation cohort of around 130 subjects, which was separate from the approximately 660-subject first cohort. General conclusions and limits of the study: The authors suggested that the approach could potentially be generalized to other disease states and immunological phenotypes. In vitro tests confirmed that a few of the cytomegalovirus-associated TCR beta chains recognize cytomegalovirus antigens. Subsequent analysis determined that TCRs grouped into clusters in the first cohort also showed a tendency toward co-occurrence across the 90 to 150 validation repertoires, and 94% of cluster scores exceeded 0. In the study, 164 TCR beta chains were listed as associated with cytomegalovirus. The classifier was reported to diagnose cytomegalovirus status with high specificity and sensitivity in both the original cohort and the validation cohort. Most TCR sequences were observed very rarely across donors, whereas some public TCRs were present in many individuals. All 120 or so repertoires were used to score co-occurrence in the validation cohort in a later analysis, because that analysis had no HLA typing for the cohort.

This receptor was obtained from a woman aged 25 to 39 in good health and CMV-seropositive. Sequenced input: PBMCs. The chain was built from TRBV4-2 and TRBJ1-4, with TRBD1 as a weak D call on 6 bases. The CDR3 region has the sequence CASSQGQTNEKLFF. Here is the DNA: TGTGCCAGCAGTCAAGGACAGACAAATGAAAAACTGTTTTTT.